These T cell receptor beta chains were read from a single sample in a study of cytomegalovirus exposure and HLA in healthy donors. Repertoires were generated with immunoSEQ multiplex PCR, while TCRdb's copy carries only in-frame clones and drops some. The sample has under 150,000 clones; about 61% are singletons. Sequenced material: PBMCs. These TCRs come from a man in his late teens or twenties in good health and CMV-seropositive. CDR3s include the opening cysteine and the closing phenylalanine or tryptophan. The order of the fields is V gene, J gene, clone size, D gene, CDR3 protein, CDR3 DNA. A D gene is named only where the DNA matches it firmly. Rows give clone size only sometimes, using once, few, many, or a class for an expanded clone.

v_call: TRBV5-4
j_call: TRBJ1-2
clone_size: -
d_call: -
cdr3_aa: CASSLEQGHSGYTF
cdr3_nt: TGTGCCAGCAGCTTAGAACAGGGACATTCTGGCTACACCTTC

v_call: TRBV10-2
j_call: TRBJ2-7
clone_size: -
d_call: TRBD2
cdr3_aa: CASSEIWEAGDYEQYF
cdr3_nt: TGCGCCAGCAGTGAGATTTGGGAAGCGGGGGATTACGAGCAGTACTTC

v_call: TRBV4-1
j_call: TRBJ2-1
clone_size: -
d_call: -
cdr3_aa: CASSQDSGATYNEQFF
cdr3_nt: TGCGCCAGCAGCCAAGACTCAGGGGCCACCTACAATGAGCAGTTCTTC

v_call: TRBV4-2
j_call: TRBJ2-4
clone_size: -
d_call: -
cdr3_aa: CASSLGSGVIDKNIQYF
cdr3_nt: TGTGCCAGCAGCCTTGGGTCAGGGGTGATAGACAAAAACATTCAGTACTTC

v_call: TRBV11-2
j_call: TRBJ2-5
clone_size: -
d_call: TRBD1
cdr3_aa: CASSLMGTDQETQYF
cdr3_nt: TGTGCCAGCAGCTTAATGGGGACAGACCAAGAGACCCAGTACTTC

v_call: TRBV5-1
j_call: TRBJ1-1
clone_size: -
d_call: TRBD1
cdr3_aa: CASSQDRVTEAFF
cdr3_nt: TGCGCCAGCAGCCAAGACAGGGTCACTGAAGCTTTCTTT

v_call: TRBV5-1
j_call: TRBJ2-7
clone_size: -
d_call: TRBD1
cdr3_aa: CASSPTPGGIYEQYF
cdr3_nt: TGCGCCAGCAGCCCAACCCCAGGGGGCATCTACGAGCAGTACTTC

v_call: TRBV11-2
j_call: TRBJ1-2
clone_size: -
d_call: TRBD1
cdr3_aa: CASSLMGQTNYGYTF
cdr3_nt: TGTGCCAGCAGCTTGATGGGACAGACTAACTATGGCTACACCTTC

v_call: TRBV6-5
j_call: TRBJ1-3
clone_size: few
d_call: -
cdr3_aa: CASSYSVMRGNTIYF
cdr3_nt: TGTGCCAGCAGTTACTCTGTGATGAGGGGAAACACCATATATTTT

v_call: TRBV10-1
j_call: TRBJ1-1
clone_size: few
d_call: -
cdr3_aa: CASSGANDRSEAFF
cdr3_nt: TGCGCCAGCAGTGGGGCCAACGACAGGTCGGAAGCTTTCTTT

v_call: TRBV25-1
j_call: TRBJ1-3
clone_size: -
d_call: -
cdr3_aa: CASSGSAEGNTIYF
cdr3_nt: TGTGCCAGCAGTGGTTCCGCAGAAGGAAACACCATATATTTT

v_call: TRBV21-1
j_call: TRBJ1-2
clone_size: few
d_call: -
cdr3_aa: CASSKAHRTGGANYGYTF
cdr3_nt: TGTGCCAGCAGCAAAGCGCATAGGACGGGAGGGGCTAACTATGGCTACACCTTC

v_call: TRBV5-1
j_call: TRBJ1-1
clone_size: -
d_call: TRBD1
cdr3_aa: CASSKGQGRGNTEAFF
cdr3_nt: TGCGCCAGCAGCAAGGGACAGGGGCGAGGGAACACTGAAGCTTTCTTT

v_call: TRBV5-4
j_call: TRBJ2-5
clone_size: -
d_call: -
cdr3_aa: CASSLDLKETQYF
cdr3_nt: TGTGCCAGCAGCCTGGACTTAAAAGAGACCCAGTACTTC

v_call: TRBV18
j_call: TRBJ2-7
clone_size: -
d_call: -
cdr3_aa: CASSLTDEGEQYF
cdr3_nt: TGTGCCAGCTCATTGACGGACGAGGGCGAGCAGTACTTC

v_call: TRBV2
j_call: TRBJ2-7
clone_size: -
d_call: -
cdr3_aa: CASSGPARALSYEQYF
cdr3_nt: TGTGCCAGCAGTGGTCCGGCCAGAGCGCTCTCCTACGAGCAGTACTTC

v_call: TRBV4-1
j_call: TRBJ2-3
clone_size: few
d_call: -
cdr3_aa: CASSQRGAGDTQYF
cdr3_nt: TGCGCCAGCAGCCAACGGGGGGCGGGAGATACGCAGTATTTT

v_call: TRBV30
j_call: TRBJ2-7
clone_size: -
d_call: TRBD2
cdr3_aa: CAWNHSTELAGVSYEQYF
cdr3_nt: TGTGCCTGGAACCACTCAACCGAACTAGCGGGTGTGTCCTACGAGCAGTACTTC

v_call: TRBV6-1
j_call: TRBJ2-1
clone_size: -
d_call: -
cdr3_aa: CASSLSGAYNEQFF
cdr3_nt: TGTGCCAGCAGTTTGTCGGGGGCCTACAATGAGCAGTTCTTC

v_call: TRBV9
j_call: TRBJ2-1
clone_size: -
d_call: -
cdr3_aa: CASSAGFSPSPYNEQFF
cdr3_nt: TGTGCCAGCAGCGCTGGGTTTAGCCCTTCGCCCTACAATGAGCAGTTCTTC

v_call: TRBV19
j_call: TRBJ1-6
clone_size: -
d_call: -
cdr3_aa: CASSGRPGVSPLHF
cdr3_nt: TGTGCCAGTAGTGGAAGACCCGGGGTTTCACCCCTCCACTTT

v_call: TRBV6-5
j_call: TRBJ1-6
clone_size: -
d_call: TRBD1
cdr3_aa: CASSYGGTEDSPLHF
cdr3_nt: TGTGCCAGCAGTTATGGCGGGACAGAAGATTCACCCCTCCACTTT

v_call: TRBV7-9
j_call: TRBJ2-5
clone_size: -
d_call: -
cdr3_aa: CASNEYTETQYF
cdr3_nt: TGTGCCAGCAACGAGTATACCGAGACCCAGTACTTC

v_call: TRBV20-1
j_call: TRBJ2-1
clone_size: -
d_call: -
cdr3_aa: CSARYYNEQFF
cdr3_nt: TGCAGTGCTAGGTATTACAATGAGCAGTTCTTC

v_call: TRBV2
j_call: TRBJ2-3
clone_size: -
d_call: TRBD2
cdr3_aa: CASSEWLAGGTDTQYF
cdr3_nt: TGTGCCAGCAGTGAATGGCTAGCGGGGGGCACAGATACGCAGTATTTT

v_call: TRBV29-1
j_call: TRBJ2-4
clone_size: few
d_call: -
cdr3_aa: CSVGGLAKNIQYF
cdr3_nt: TGCAGCGTTGGAGGATTAGCCAAAAACATTCAGTACTTC

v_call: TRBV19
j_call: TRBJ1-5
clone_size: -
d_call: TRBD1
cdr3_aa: CASSTGTGRNQPQHF
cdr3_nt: TGTGCCAGTAGCACCGGGACAGGTCGCAATCAGCCCCAGCATTTT

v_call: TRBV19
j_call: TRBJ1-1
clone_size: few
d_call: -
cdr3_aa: CASSEPADRLNTEAFF
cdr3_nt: TGTGCCAGTAGTGAACCCGCGGACAGACTGAACACTGAAGCTTTCTTT

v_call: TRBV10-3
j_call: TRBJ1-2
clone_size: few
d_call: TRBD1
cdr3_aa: CAISDDALTGMIYGYTF
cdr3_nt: TGTGCCATCAGTGACGACGCTTTGACAGGGATGATCTATGGCTACACCTTC

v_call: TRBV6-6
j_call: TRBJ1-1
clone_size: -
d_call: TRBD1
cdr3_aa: CASINILQGMNTEAFF
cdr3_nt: TGTGCCAGCATAAATATTTTACAGGGGATGAACACTGAAGCTTTCTTT

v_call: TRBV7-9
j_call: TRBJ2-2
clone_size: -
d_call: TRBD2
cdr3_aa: CASSPRLGGGAVGELFF
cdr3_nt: TGTGCCAGCAGCCCCCGGCTAGGCGGGGGGGCTGTCGGGGAGCTGTTTTTT

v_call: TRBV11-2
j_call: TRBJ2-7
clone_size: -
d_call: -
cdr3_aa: CASSSLSGGQSRYEQYF
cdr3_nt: TGTGCCAGCAGCTCACTTTCAGGGGGGCAAAGTCGCTACGAGCAGTACTTC

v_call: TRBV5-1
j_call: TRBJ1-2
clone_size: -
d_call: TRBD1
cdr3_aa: CASSPGDSKTYGYTF
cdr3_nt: TGCGCCAGCAGCCCCGGGGACAGTAAAACCTATGGCTACACCTTC

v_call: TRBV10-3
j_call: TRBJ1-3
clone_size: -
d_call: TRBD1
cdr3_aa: CATWTGISSGNTIYF
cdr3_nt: TGTGCCACCTGGACAGGAATTAGCTCTGGAAACACCATATATTTT

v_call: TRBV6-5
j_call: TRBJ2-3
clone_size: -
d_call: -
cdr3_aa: CASSYAQKTTDTQYF
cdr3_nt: TGTGCCAGCAGTTACGCACAAAAAACCACAGATACGCAGTATTTT

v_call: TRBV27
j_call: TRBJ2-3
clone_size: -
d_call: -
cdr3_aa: CASSLLARRGADTQYF
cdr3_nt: TGTGCCAGCAGTCTCCTGGCACGGAGGGGCGCAGATACGCAGTATTTT

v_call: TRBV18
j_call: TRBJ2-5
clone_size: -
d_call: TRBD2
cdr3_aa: CASSLSGGARETQYF
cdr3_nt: TGTGCCAGCTCACTAAGCGGGGGCGCCCGGGAGACCCAGTACTTC